The 15 T cell receptor beta chains reported below all come from one sample, sequenced in a study of PD-1 blockade in mismatch repair-deficient tumors. The protocol was immunoSEQ multiplex PCR, while the TCRdb copy is restricted to in-frame clones and leaves out a portion. The repertoire holds thousands of clones, with around nine tenths as singletons. Their antigens are not known. Time point in this sample: roughly 11-day in vitro stimulation with candidate neoantigen peptide 7. The material was cells cultured in vitro, obtained from a patient treated with pembrolizumab. These receptors originate from an adult with mismatch repair-deficient cancer.

The J gene is TRBJ2-1, the V gene TRBV5-1, with D tentatively TRBD1 (5 bases). This CDR3 is built from 15 residues. The ends were cut back, 4 bases at V and 4 bases at J, with 15 bases in the middle. Germline V gives CDR1 SGHRS, CDR2 YFSETQ. In DNA form, the CDR3 reads TGCGCCAGCAGCCAGCAACAGGATAATTACAATGAGCAGTTCTTC. Translated, it gives CASSQQQDNYNEQFF.

The chain combines TRBV28 with TRBJ1-5; 7 bases fit TRBD1. The J segment lost 0 bases and the V segment lost 1 base, leaving 6 bases of the junction unmatched. CDR3 length: 17 amino acids. Germline V lookup: CDR1 MDHEN, CDR2 SYDVKM. The DNA for the CDR3 is TGTGCCAGCAGTTTATCGGGACAGCTAGATAGCAATCAGCCCCAGCATTTT. This gives the protein CASSLSGQLDSNQPQHF.

The genes are TRBV6-5 and TRBJ1-2; 7 bases map to TRBD1. J gave up 3 bases and V 2 bases, and 6 bases lay outside the gene matches. The CDR3 loop spans 15 amino acids. Germline V lookup: CDR1 MNHEY, CDR2 SVGAGI. CDR3 nucleotide sequence: TGTGCCAGCAGTTACACAAGAGGGACAGACTATGGCTACACCTTC. Protein: CASSYTRGTDYGYTF.

J is TRBJ2-6 and V is TRBV29-1, with D perhaps assigned TRBD1 or TRBD2 (5 bases each). CDR3 length equals 13 residues. V was cut by 6 bases and J by 2 bases, with 8 bases left in between. CDR1 and CDR2 (germline): SQVTM, ANQGSEA. CDR3 coding DNA: TGCAGCGTCCCGGGACCTGGGGCCAACGTCCTGACTTTC. Translating it yields CSVPGPGANVLTF.

Concerning this clone: Compared with germline, one end of the junction differs, possibly owing to a read error. This chain links TRBV5-6 with TRBJ1-1; D may be TRBD1 (5 bases). This CDR3 region has 12 residues. Germline-derived CDR1 and CDR2 are SGHDT and YYEEEE. Here the CDR3 reads CASTLMGAEAFF. The CDR3 DNA sequence: TGTGCCAGCACCTTGATGGGGGCTGAAGCTTTCTTT.

This clone has more than one count but fewer than ten. This sequence joins TRBV7-9 and TRBJ1-1; TRBD1 might be the D (5 bases). V was clipped by 1 base and J by 5 bases, with 17 bases between them. The CDR3 length is 16 residues. The germline gives CDR1 SEHNR, CDR2 FQNEAQ (reference sequence). The CDR3 DNA is TGTGCCAGCAGCTTAGGTTCTGCAGGGTCTGAAACTGAAGCTTTCTTT. Residues: CASSLGSAGSETEAFF.

The chain couples TRBV7-6 to TRBJ1-1, with D possibly TRBD1 on 5 matching bases. The CDR3 contains 16 residues. V lost 2 bases to trimming and J lost 1 base, with 14 bases between them. Germline loops: CDR1 SGHVS, CDR2 FNYEAQ. The CDR3, as DNA: TGTGCCAGCAGCTTAACCGTCGGGGCAGAGAACACTGAAGCTTTCTTT. It translates to CASSLTVGAENTEAFF.

The chain combines TRBV5-1 with TRBJ2-7, with D tentatively TRBD2 (6 bases). Germline lookup yields CDR1 SGHRS and CDR2 YFSETQ. The CDR3 covers 15 residues. V was clipped by 0 bases and J by 6 bases, with 16 bases between them. The CDR3 region has the DNA TGCGCCAGCAGCTTGGGGAATGCTATAGCGGTCGAGCAGTACTTC. It yields the protein CASSLGNAIAVEQYF.

V and J are TRBV5-1 and TRBJ1-1, with D possibly matching TRBD1 (6 bases). Germline V gene sequence: CDR1 SGHRS, CDR2 YFSETQ. V dropped 4 bases and J dropped 6 bases, with 19 bases sitting between them. This CDR3 contains 15 residues. CDR3 sequence (DNA): TGCGCCAGCAGCCCGGGGCAGGGGCTAGGCTCTGAAGCTTTCTTT. Encoded protein: CASSPGQGLGSEAFF. Together with reference TRBV5-1 and TRBJ1-1, the CDR3 gives the full variable domain: KAGVTQTPRYLIKTRGQQVTLSCSPISGHRSVSWYQQTPGQGLQFLFEYFSETQRNKGNFPGRFSGRQFSNSRSEMNVSTLELGDSALYLCASSPGQGLGSEAFFGQGTRLTVV.

The genes are TRBV5-6 and TRBJ2-3; no reliable D call. Looked up from germline, CDR1 is SGHDT and CDR2 is YYEEEE. The ends were cut back, 4 bases at V and 5 bases at J, with 20 bases in the middle. The CDR3 is 16 amino acids. CDR3 DNA: TGTGCCAGCAGCCTCCGATCCCGGCCCCTTGGAGATACGCAGTATTTT. It encodes CASSLRSRPLGDTQYF. The full variable domain, with the rest looked up from reference TRBV5-6 and TRBJ2-3, is DAGVTQSPTHLIKTRGQQVTLRCSPKSGHDTVSWYQQALGQGPQFIFQYYEEEERQRGNFPDRFSGHQFPNYSSELNVNALLLGDSALYLCASSLRSRPLGDTQYFGPGTRLTVL.

The chain recombines TRBV14 with TRBJ2-2; D call uncertain. CDR1 SGHDN and CDR2 FVKESK come from the germline V gene. The CDR3 is made up of 17 amino acids. The V and J ends lost 0 bases and 5 bases respectively, with 16 bases between them. CDR3 DNA: TGTGCCAGCAGCCAAGATCCAGGACGGGTTTTGACCGGGGAGCTGTTTTTT. Residues: CASSQDPGRVLTGELFF. The complete variable domain, with remaining parts taken from reference TRBV14 and TRBJ2-2, reads EAGVTQFPSHSVIEKGQTVTLRCDPISGHDNLYWYRRVMGKEIKFLLHFVKESKQDESGMPNNRFLAERTGGTYSTLKVQPAELEDSGVYFCASSQDPGRVLTGELFFGEGSRLTVL.

The V call is TRBV5-6, the J call TRBJ2-1; 13 nucleotides align to TRBD2. The CDR3 is 18 amino acids. The germline CDR1 and CDR2 sequences are SGHDT and YYEEEE. V trimming: 2 bases; J trimming: 1 base; junction bases outside the gene matches: 6. CDR3 in DNA: TGTGCCAGCAGCTTCGGACTAGCGGGAGTAGAATCCTACAATGAGCAGTTCTTC. Translation: CASSFGLAGVESYNEQFF.

The chain uses TRBV29-1 and TRBJ2-1; D is possibly TRBD1 (5 bases). This CDR3 region has 16 residues. Germline assignment: CDR1 SQVTM and CDR2 ANQGSEA. V was trimmed by 6 bases and J by 6 bases, leaving 24 bases between them. The DNA for the CDR3 is TGCAGCGTAGTCAGGGCAAGCCGGAGCGCCCGCAATGAGCAGTTCTTC. This translates into CSVVRASRSARNEQFF.

The chain carries TRBV28 and TRBJ2-5; 13 nucleotides agree with TRBD2. CDR1 MDHEN and CDR2 SYDVKM come from the germline V gene. The CDR3 consists of 15 residues. The ends lost 11 bases at V and 4 bases at J; junction bases unmatched: 10. The CDR3 spells CAWGRTSGSGETQYF. The CDR3 DNA sequence: TGTGCCTGGGGTCGGACTAGCGGGAGTGGAGAGACCCAGTACTTC.

The chain employs TRBV9 and TRBJ2-3; 7 nucleotides line up with TRBD2. Germline CDR1 is SGDLS and CDR2 is YYNGEE. Trimming cost V 2 bases and J 1 base; bases outside gene matches: 4. The CDR3 contains 15 residues. The chain's CDR3 is CASSVGLGGTDTQYF. CDR3 coding DNA: TGTGCCAGCAGCGTCGGACTAGGAGGCACAGATACGCAGTATTTT.